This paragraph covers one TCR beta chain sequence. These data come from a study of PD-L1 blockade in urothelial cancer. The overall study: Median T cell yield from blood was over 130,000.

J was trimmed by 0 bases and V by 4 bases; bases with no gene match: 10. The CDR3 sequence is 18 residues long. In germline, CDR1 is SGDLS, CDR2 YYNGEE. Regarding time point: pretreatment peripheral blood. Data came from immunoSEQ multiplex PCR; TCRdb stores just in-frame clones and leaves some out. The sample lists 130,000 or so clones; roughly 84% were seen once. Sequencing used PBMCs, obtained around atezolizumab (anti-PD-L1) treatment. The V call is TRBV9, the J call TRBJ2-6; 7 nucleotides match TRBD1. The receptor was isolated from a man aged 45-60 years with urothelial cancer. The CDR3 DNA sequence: TGTGCCAGCAGCTCAACCGGACAGGTCAGCTCTGGGGCCAACGTCCTGACTTTC. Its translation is CASSSTGQVSSGANVLTF.